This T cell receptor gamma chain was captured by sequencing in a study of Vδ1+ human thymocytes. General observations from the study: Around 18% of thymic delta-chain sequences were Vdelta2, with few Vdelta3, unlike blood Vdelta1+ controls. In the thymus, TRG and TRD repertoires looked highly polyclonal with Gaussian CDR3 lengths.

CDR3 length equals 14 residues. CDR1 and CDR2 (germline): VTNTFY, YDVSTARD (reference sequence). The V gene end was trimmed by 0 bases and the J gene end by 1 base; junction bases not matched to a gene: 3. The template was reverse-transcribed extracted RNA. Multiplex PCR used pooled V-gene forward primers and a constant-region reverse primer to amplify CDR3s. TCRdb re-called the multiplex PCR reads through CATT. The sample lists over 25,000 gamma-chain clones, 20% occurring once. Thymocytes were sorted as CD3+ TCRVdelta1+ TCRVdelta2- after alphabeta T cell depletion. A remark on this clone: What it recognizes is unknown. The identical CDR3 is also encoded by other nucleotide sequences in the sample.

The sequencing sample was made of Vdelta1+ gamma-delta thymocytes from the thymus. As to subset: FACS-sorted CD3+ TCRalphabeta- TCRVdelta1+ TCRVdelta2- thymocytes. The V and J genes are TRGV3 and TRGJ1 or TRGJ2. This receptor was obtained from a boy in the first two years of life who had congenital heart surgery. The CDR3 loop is CATWDRNNYYKKLF. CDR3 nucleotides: TGTGCCACCTGGGACAGGAACAATTATTATAAGAAACTCTTT.